A single sample gave rise to the 14 T cell receptor beta chains below, sequenced in a study of Tregs in tolerant kidney transplant recipients. The data were produced by immunoSEQ multiplex PCR, yet TCRdb's version contains in-frame clones alone and is incomplete. The table lists roughly 64,000 clones, roughly 98% of them singletons, with 0.34% in the top ten. The material was Tregs from blood, obtained before the transplant. The receptors here all came from a human donor who received a combined kidney and bone marrow transplant.

Here the CDR3 DNA reads TGCGCCAGCAGCCCTGGACTAGTAGGGTCCTACAATGAGCAGTTCTTC. Protein sequence: CASSPGLVGSYNEQFF. This sequence joins TRBV4-1 and TRBJ2-1, with 7 bases identical to TRBD2. The V segment lost 4 bases and the J segment 1 base; nucleotides outside the gene matches: 7. The CDR3 extends over 16 amino acids. Germline V gene sequence: CDR1 MGHRA, CDR2 YSYEKL.

The chain carries TRBV4-2 and TRBJ2-3; tentative D call: TRBD2 (6 bases). CDR1 is LGHNA and CDR2 is YNFKEQ in the germline V gene. The V end was cut by 5 bases, the J end by 0 bases, with 12 bases between. This CDR3 comprises 15 residues. The CDR3 is CASSDTSFSTDTQYF. CDR3 coding DNA: TGTGCCAGCAGCGATACTAGCTTTAGCACAGATACGCAGTATTTT.

This clone was picked up one time. The rearrangement links TRBV6-6 to TRBJ2-1, with D perhaps matching TRBD1 (6 bases). Germline V lookup: CDR1 MNHNY, CDR2 SVGAGI (reference sequence). The V end was cut by 6 bases, the J end by 0 bases, with 9 bases between. The CDR3 is made up of 14 amino acids. For the CDR3, the DNA is TGTGCCAGCAGGAGGACAGTCTCCTACAATGAGCAGTTCTTC. This translates into CASRRTVSYNEQFF.

CDR3 DNA sequence: TGTGCCAGCAGCTTAGGGTCGGGACGGAGGGTGGCTAATGAAAAACTGTTTTTT. As protein: CASSLGSGRRVANEKLFF. This chain connects TRBV7-9 to TRBJ1-4; D is perhaps TRBD1 (5 bases). CDR1 SEHNR and CDR2 FQNEAQ come from the germline V gene (reference sequence). The CDR3 spans 18 residues. V lost 1 base and J lost 3, with 18 bases in between.

The V gene is TRBV18, the J gene TRBJ1-1; TRBD1 might be the D (5 bases). Looked up from germline, CDR1 is KGHSH and CDR2 is LQKENI. CDR3 length: 15 residues. V shed 3 bases and J shed 3 bases, with 14 bases lying between them. In DNA form, the CDR3 reads TGTGCCAGCTCACCTTTTAAGGGGCTGGACACTGAAGCTTTCTTT. Its protein is CASSPFKGLDTEAFF.

V and J are TRBV30 and TRBJ1-5, with no clear D. This CDR3 spans 15 amino acids. Germline V gene sequence: CDR1 GTSNPN, CDR2 SVGIG (reference sequence). Trimming pared 3 bases from V and 4 bases from J, leaving 16 bases between. The CDR3 protein is CAWSGPGRGNQPQHF. The CDR3 region has the DNA TGTGCCTGGAGCGGACCGGGGAGAGGGAATCAGCCCCAGCATTTT.

The rearrangement uses TRBV9 and TRBJ2-7, with 7 bases aligning to TRBD2. The V segment lost 0 bases and the J segment 3 bases; nucleotides outside the gene matches: 6. The germline V gene has CDR1 SGDLS and CDR2 YYNGEE. The CDR3 loop spans 15 amino acids. In DNA form, the CDR3 reads TGTGCCAGCAGCGTAGCGAGCGGGAAACTCTACGAGCAGTACTTC. It translates to CASSVASGKLYEQYF. Combining the CDR3 with reference TRBV9 and TRBJ2-7 gives the whole variable domain DSGVTQTPKHLITATGQRVTLRCSPRSGDLSVYWYQQSLDQGLQFLIQYYNGEERAKGNILERFSAQQFPDLHSELNLSSLELGDSALYFCASSVASGKLYEQYFGPGTRLTVT.

The chain is built from TRBV7-3 and TRBJ2-1, with a possible D match to TRBD2 (6 bases). The V end lost 3 bases, the J end lost 10 bases, and 34 bases lay between the germline ends. The germline gives CDR1 SGHTA, CDR2 FQGTGA. CDR3 length: 20 amino acids. The CDR3 reads CASSFLAGGPRTGVPGEQFF. CDR3 in DNA: TGTGCCAGCAGCTTCCTAGCTGGGGGACCCCGGACGGGGGTTCCGGGAGAGCAGTTCTTC. The full variable domain, in which reference TRBV7-3 and TRBJ2-1 provide the parts outside the CDR3, is GAGVSQTPSNKVTEKGKYVELRCDPISGHTALYWYRQSLGQGPEFLIYFQGTGAADDSGLPNDRFFAVRPEGSVSTLKIQRTERGDSAVYLCASSFLAGGPRTGVPGEQFFGPGTRLTVL.

The J gene is TRBJ1-1, the V gene TRBV7-9; D is possibly TRBD1 (6 bases). CDR1 and CDR2 (germline): SEHNR, FQNEAQ (reference sequence). This CDR3 has 11 amino acids. Deletions cut 3 bases from V and 11 bases from J, with 10 bases between. The CDR3 bases are TGTGCCAGCAGCTTGGACAGCCCGGCTTTCTTT. Translation gives CASSLDSPAFF.

This clone was seen a single time. This chain links TRBV5-1 with TRBJ2-1, with TRBD2 identical over 10 bases. The germline CDR1 and CDR2 sequences are SGHRS and YFSETQ. The CDR3 sequence is 16 residues long. V gave up 6 bases and J gave up 6 bases; unmatched junction bases: 12. The CDR3 DNA is TGCGCCAGCACCCCCAAGACTAGCGGGCTTGTCAATGAGCAGTTCTTC. Translating it yields CASTPKTSGLVNEQFF. The full variable domain, in which reference TRBV5-1 and TRBJ2-1 provide the parts outside the CDR3, is KAGVTQTPRYLIKTRGQQVTLSCSPISGHRSVSWYQQTPGQGLQFLFEYFSETQRNKGNFPGRFSGRQFSNSRSEMNVSTLELGDSALYLCASTPKTSGLVNEQFFGPGTRLTVL.

The V gene is TRBV2, the J gene TRBJ1-5, with D perhaps TRBD1 (5 bases). From germline, CDR1 is SNHLY and CDR2 FYNNEI. V was pared by 5 bases and J by 7 bases, with 9 bases between. There are 12 residues in the CDR3. In nucleotides, the CDR3 is TGTGCCAGCAGTTTAGGGGTACAGCCCCAGCATTTT. Its translation: CASSLGVQPQHF.

This sequence joins TRBV30 and TRBJ2-7; no reliable D call. CDR1 GTSNPN and CDR2 SVGIG come from the germline V gene (reference sequence). V lost 0 bases and J lost 4, with 10 bases in between. CDR3 length: 13 residues. The CDR3: CAWSVGGGYEQYF. The CDR3 DNA sequence: TGTGCCTGGAGTGTAGGCGGCGGATACGAGCAGTACTTC.

This chain joins TRBV7-6 and TRBJ2-1; no clear D. Germline V gene data show CDR1 as SGHVS and CDR2 as FNYEAQ. V gave up 5 bases and J gave up 9 bases, with 8 bases separating them. This CDR3 is built from 11 residues. The CDR3 is CASSLSREQFF. The CDR3 DNA reads as TGTGCCAGCAGCCTATCACGTGAGCAGTTCTTC.

The chain links TRBV11-2 to TRBJ1-3, with TRBD1 matching over 9 bases. Germline V gives CDR1 SGHAT, CDR2 FQNNGV. Unmatched junction bases numbered 18, after V lost 2 bases and J lost 7 bases. This CDR3 is 19 amino acids long. CDR3 DNA sequence: TGTGCCAGCAGCTTAAAATTATTGGCCCGGGACAGGGCTAGGAACACCATATATTTT. It specifies CASSLKLLARDRARNTIYF.